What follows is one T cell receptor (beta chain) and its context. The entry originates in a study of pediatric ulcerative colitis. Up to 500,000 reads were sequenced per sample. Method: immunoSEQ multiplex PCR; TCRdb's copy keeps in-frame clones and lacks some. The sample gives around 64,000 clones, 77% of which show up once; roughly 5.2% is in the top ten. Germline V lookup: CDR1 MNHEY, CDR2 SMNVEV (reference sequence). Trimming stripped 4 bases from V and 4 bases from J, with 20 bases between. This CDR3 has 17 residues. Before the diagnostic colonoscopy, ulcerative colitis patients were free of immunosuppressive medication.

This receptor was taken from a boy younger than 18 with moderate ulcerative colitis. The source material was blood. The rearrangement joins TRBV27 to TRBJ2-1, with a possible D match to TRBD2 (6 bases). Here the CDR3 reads CASSSQARGKGYNEQFF. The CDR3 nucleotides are TGTGCCAGCAGTTCCCAAGCTCGGGGGAAAGGGTACAATGAGCAGTTCTTC.